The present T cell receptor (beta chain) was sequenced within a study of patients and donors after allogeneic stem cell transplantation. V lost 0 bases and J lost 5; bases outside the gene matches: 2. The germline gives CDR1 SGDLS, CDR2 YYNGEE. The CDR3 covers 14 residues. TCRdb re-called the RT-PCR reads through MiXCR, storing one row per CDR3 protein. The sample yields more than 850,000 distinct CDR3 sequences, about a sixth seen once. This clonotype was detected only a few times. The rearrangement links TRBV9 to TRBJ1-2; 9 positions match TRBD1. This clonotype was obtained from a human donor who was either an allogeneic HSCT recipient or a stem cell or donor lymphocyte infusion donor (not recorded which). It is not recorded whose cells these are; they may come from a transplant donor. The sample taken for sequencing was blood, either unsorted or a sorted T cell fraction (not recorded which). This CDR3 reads CASSVGQGDYGYTF. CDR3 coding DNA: TGTGCCAGCAGCGTAGGACAGGGGGATTATGGCTACACCTTC. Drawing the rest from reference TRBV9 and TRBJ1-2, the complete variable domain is DSGVTQTPKHLITATGQRVTLRCSPRSGDLSVYWYQQSLDQGLQFLIQYYNGEERAKGNILERFSAQQFPDLHSELNLSSLELGDSALYFCASSVGQGDYGYTFGSGTRLTVV.